This is a list of T cell receptor beta chains from one sample in a study of T-cell reconstitution after alpha-beta-depleted transplantation in children. Via MiXCR, TCRdb re-called the PCR reads, giving one row per CDR3 protein. Of hundreds of thousands of distinct CDR3 sequences listed, roughly 13% are singletons. The starting material was PBMCs, mostly from graft donor cells, obtained 360 days after TCRalphabeta/CD19-depleted stem cell transplant. The source of these receptors is a male patient aged 5 to 17 who had a stem cell transplant for acute myeloid leukemia, so the T cells may come from the graft donor. Each CDR3 is given with its conserved first and last residue. A D gene is named only where the DNA matches it firmly. The size entry is marked missing in some rows and otherwise reads once, few, many or a size class.

d_call,clone_size,j_call,v_call,cdr3_aa,cdr3_nt
NA,NA,TRBJ2-1,TRBV27,CASIGIFYNEQFF,TGTGCCAGCATCGGGATTTTCTACAATGAGCAGTTCTTC
NA,NA,TRBJ1-4,TRBV2,CASSEGGTPNEKLFF,TGTGCCAGCAGTGAAGGCGGGACACCGAATGAAAAACTGTTTTTT
NA,few,TRBJ2-1,TRBV12-3/TRBV12-4,CATHEGTYNEQFF,TGTGCCACCCATGAGGGGACTTACAATGAGCAGTTCTTC
TRBD1,NA,TRBJ2-4,TRBV4-3,CASSPDRAPIAKNIQYF,TGCGCCAGCAGCCCCGACAGGGCCCCGATTGCCAAAAACATTCAGTACTTC
NA,many,TRBJ1-5,TRBV28,CASSPISLWGNQPQHF,TGTGCCAGCAGTCCCATCTCTTTATGGGGGAATCAGCCCCAGCATTTT
NA,few,TRBJ2-5,TRBV28,CASSLGRLETQYF,TGTGCCAGCAGTTTAGGCAGGTTGGAGACCCAGTACTTC
TRBD2,few,TRBJ2-5,TRBV7-2,CASSFASGRARETQYF,TGTGCCAGCAGCTTCGCTAGCGGGAGGGCCCGGGAGACCCAGTACTTC
NA,many,TRBJ2-3,TRBV7-9,CASSLSGKREDTQYF,TGTGCCAGCAGCTTGTCCGGGAAGAGGGAAGATACGCAGTATTTT
TRBD1,many,TRBJ2-2,TRBV24-1,CATSDPGGGNTGELFF,TGTGCCACCAGTGATCCAGGGGGCGGGAACACCGGGGAGCTGTTTTTT
TRBD2,few,TRBJ2-7,TRBV7-2,CASSTGTSGLYEQYF,TGTGCCAGCAGCACCGGGACTAGCGGACTCTACGAGCAGTACTTC
TRBD2,many,TRBJ2-1,TRBV4-2,CASSQDLGSGGHNEQFF,TGTGCCAGCAGCCAAGATCTTGGCAGCGGGGGCCACAATGAGCAGTTCTTC
NA,NA,TRBJ1-6,TRBV10-3,CAISNSRGIGDSPLHF,TGTGCCATCAGTAACAGCCGGGGGATAGGGGATTCACCCCTCCACTTT
TRBD2,many,TRBJ2-1,TRBV29-1,CSVDWAGGHNYNEQFF,TGCAGCGTTGACTGGGCGGGAGGCCACAACTACAATGAGCAGTTCTTC
NA,many,TRBJ2-2,TRBV12-3/TRBV12-4,CASSLGPPRVTGELFF,TGTGCCAGCAGTTTAGGTCCACCGCGTGTCACCGGGGAGCTGTTTTTT
NA,few,TRBJ2-7,TRBV28,CASSFRDPSYEQYF,TGTGCCAGCAGTTTCAGGGACCCGTCCTACGAGCAGTACTTC
NA,NA,TRBJ2-2,TRBV6-5,CASSYRMALNTGELFF,TGTGCCAGCAGTTATAGGATGGCGCTGAACACCGGGGAGCTGTTTTTT
TRBD2,NA,TRBJ2-7,TRBV14,CASSQGLAGLAYEQYF,TGTGCCAGCAGCCAGGGACTAGCGGGGTTGGCCTACGAGCAGTACTTC
NA,many,TRBJ2-1,TRBV9,CASSVASNGYNEQFF,TGTGCCAGCAGCGTAGCTTCCAACGGATACAATGAGCAGTTCTTC
NA,many,TRBJ2-1,TRBV10-3,CAVKRESSYNEQFF,TGTGCCGTGAAGAGGGAGAGCTCCTACAATGAGCAGTTCTTC
TRBD1,few,TRBJ1-5,TRBV7-2,CASSFQRDRDPRSNQPQHF,TGTGCCAGCAGCTTCCAAAGGGACAGAGACCCTAGGAGCAATCAGCCCCAGCATTTT
NA,few,TRBJ2-3,TRBV7-2,CASSLGGEKFTQYF,TGTGCCAGCAGCTTAGGGGGGGAGAAGTTTACGCAGTATTTT
TRBD1,NA,TRBJ2-7,TRBV5-1,CASSRNQGAGYEQYF,TGCGCCAGCAGCCGAAATCAGGGGGCAGGTTACGAGCAGTACTTC